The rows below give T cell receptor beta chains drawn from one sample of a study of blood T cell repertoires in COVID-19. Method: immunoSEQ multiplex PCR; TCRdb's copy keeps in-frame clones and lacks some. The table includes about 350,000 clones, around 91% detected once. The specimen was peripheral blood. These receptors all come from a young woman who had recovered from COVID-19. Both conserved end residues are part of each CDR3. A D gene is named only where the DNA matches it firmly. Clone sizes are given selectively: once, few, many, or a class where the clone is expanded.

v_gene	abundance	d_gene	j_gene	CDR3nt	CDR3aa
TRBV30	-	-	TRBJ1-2	TGTGCCTGGAGTGTACCTGGGACTCGCTACACCTTC	CAWSVPGTRYTF
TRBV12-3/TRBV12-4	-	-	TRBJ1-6	TGTGCCAGCACATGGGCAGCTAATTCACCCCTCCACTTT	CASTWAANSPLHF
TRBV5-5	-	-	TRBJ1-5	TGTGCCAGCAGCTTGGGTACCGGCGGGCCCCAGCATTTT	CASSLGTGGPQHF
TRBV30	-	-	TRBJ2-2	TGTGCCTGGAACCCGGGGAGTCCCGGGCTCGGGGAGCTGTTTTTT	CAWNPGSPGLGELFF
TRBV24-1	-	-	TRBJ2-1	TGTGCCACCAGTGATTTGTACTCGAGCTCCTACAATGAGCAGTTCTTC	CATSDLYSSSYNEQFF
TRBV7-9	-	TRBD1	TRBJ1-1	TGTGCCAGCAGCCGAGGACAGGGACGGGGCACTGAAGCTTTCTTT	CASSRGQGRGTEAFF
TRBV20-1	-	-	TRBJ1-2	TGCAGTGCAGAGGGCTTCTATGGCTACACCTTC	CSAEGFYGYTF
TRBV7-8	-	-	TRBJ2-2	TGTGCCAGCAGCTCCCCCGCGATAGTTGGCACCGGGGAGCTGTTTTTT	CASSSPAIVGTGELFF
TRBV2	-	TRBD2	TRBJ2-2	TGTGCCACCTTAGCGGGAGGGGGGGACACCGGGGAGCTGTTTTTT	CATLAGGGDTGELFF
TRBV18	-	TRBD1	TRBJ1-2	TGTGCCAGCTCATCCGGGACAGGCGGGGAAGCCTATGGCTACACCTTC	CASSSGTGGEAYGYTF
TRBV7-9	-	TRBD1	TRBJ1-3	TGTGCCAGCAGCTTAGAGGCCCTTGGGACAGACGGAAACACCATATATTTT	CASSLEALGTDGNTIYF
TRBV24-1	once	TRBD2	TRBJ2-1	TGTGCCACCAGTGATGCTAGCGGGAGGCTATACAATGAGCAGTTCTTC	CATSDASGRLYNEQFF
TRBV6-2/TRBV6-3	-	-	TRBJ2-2	TGTGCCAGCAGTTACGACTATAGCGCCCCTTTTGGGATAAGGGAGCTGTTTTTT	CASSYDYSAPFGIRELFF
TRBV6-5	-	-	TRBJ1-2	TGTGCCAGCTCTCTGGGCACCCGGAACTATGGCTACACCTTC	CASSLGTRNYGYTF